These 14 T cell receptor beta chains came from one sample sequenced in a study of radiation and T cells in renal cell carcinoma. TCRdb's copy holds only in-frame clones and misses some; the assay was immunoSEQ multiplex PCR. The table records some 120,000 clones, approximately 80% of them present only once. Time point of the sample: baseline pretreatment blood. Treatment of the sample: 15 Gy SBRT to primary tumor, nephrectomy 4 weeks later. Source: blood, taken from a patient whose treatment included radiotherapy and nephrectomy. The receptor set was obtained from a woman aged 55-70 years with renal cell carcinoma.

The chain has TRBV18 and TRBJ1-1, with 8 nucleotides matching TRBD1. The germline V gene encodes CDR1 KGHSH and CDR2 LQKENI. V was pared by 4 bases and J by 4 bases, with 5 bases of the junction left unmatched. There are 14 residues in the CDR3. CDR3 amino acids: CASSRTTGGTEAFF. CDR3 nucleotides: TGTGCCAGCTCACGTACAACAGGGGGCACTGAAGCTTTCTTT.

V and J are TRBV7-2 and TRBJ1-4; D is ambiguous. V gave up 4 bases and J gave up 5 bases, with 11 bases separating them. This CDR3 region has 14 residues. Germline V lookup: CDR1 SGHTA, CDR2 FQGNSA. In DNA form, the CDR3 reads TGTGCCAGCAGCTCTCAGATTAACAATGAAAAACTGTTTTTT. Amino acids: CASSSQINNEKLFF.

The CDR3 here is CATDRSYNEQFF. As DNA, the CDR3 is TGTGCCACCGACAGGAGCTACAATGAGCAGTTCTTC. The gene calls are TRBV28 and TRBJ2-1, with a possible D match to TRBD1 (6 bases). The CDR3 length is 12 residues. CDR1 and CDR2 (germline): MDHEN, SYDVKM. Trimming removed 10 bases from V and 3 bases from J, with 10 bases in between. Full variable domain (rest looked up from reference TRBV28 and TRBJ2-1): DVKVTQSSRYLVKRTGEKVFLECVQDMDHENMFWYRQDPGLGLRLIYFSYDVKMKEKGDIPEGYSVSREKKERFSLILESASTNQTSMYLCATDRSYNEQFFGPGTRLTVL.

The chain combines TRBV28 with TRBJ2-1, with D possibly TRBD1 on 5 matching bases. V lost 5 bases and J lost 6, with 14 bases in between. The CDR3 loop spans 14 amino acids. CDR1 and CDR2 from the germline V gene are MDHEN and SYDVKM. In DNA form, the CDR3 reads TGTGCCAGCAGTCGATTCAGGGCAGGCAATGAGCAGTTCTTC. This gives the protein CASSRFRAGNEQFF.

This rearrangement joins TRBV5-1 to TRBJ2-1; 8 nucleotides agree with TRBD2. The germline gives CDR1 SGHRS, CDR2 YFSETQ. V lost 1 base and J lost 0; bases outside the gene matches: 3. The CDR3 totals 16 residues. CDR3 amino acids: CASSLSSGNSYNEQFF. CDR3 nucleotides: TGCGCCAGCAGCTTGAGTAGCGGGAACTCCTACAATGAGCAGTTCTTC. Based on the CDR3 plus reference TRBV5-1 and TRBJ2-1, the full variable domain is KAGVTQTPRYLIKTRGQQVTLSCSPISGHRSVSWYQQTPGQGLQFLFEYFSETQRNKGNFPGRFSGRQFSNSRSEMNVSTLELGDSALYLCASSLSSGNSYNEQFFGPGTRLTVL.

The chain recombines TRBV30 with TRBJ1-6, with 7 bases fitting TRBD1. V was pared by 5 bases and J by 3 bases, with 7 bases of the junction left unmatched. From germline, CDR1 is GTSNPN and CDR2 SVGIG (reference sequence). This CDR3 has 15 residues. This CDR3 is CAWEEGAIYNSPLHF. CDR3 sequence (DNA): TGTGCCTGGGAGGAGGGGGCGATCTATAATTCACCCCTCCACTTT.

In its sample, this clone was seen a few times. J is TRBJ2-7 and V is TRBV27, with D perhaps assigned TRBD1 or TRBD2 (5 bases each). Trimming shortened V by 0 bases and J by 3 bases, and 15 bases separated the two germline ends. The germline gives CDR1 MNHEY, CDR2 SMNVEV (reference sequence). This CDR3 comprises 16 residues. The CDR3 DNA is TGTGCCAGCAGTTTATCGAGAGGGGCGGCTATCTACGAGCAGTACTTC. This codes for CASSLSRGAAIYEQYF.

J is TRBJ2-1 and V is TRBV5-1, with D tentatively TRBD2 (6 bases). Germline V CDR1 and CDR2: SGHRS, YFSETQ. V gave up 5 bases and J gave up 0 bases, with 15 bases separating them. This CDR3 has 16 residues. The CDR3 nucleotides read TGCGCCAGCAGGGAGGGACTGCTGAGCTCCTACAATGAGCAGTTCTTC. This translates into CASREGLLSSYNEQFF. The complete variable domain, with remaining parts taken from reference TRBV5-1 and TRBJ2-1, reads KAGVTQTPRYLIKTRGQQVTLSCSPISGHRSVSWYQQTPGQGLQFLFEYFSETQRNKGNFPGRFSGRQFSNSRSEMNVSTLELGDSALYLCASREGLLSSYNEQFFGPGTRLTVL.

The chain has TRBV9 and TRBJ2-3; D remains unclear. The CDR3 has 15 residues. The germline CDR1 and CDR2 sequences are SGDLS and YYNGEE. The V gene lost 4 bases and the J gene lost 2 bases, with 14 bases spanning the gap. The chain's CDR3 is CASSSSGSNTDTQYF. The CDR3 DNA reads TGTGCCAGCAGCTCCTCCGGGTCAAACACAGATACGCAGTATTTT.

The chain is built from TRBV9 and TRBJ1-2; D remains ambiguous. In germline, CDR1 is SGDLS, CDR2 YYNGEE. V lost 0 bases and J 2 bases, leaving 14 bases between the germline ends. The CDR3 is 16 amino acids. CDR3 coding DNA: TGTGCCAGCAGCGTAGCTACCGGCGGAGGGAACTATGGCTACACCTTC. This translates into CASSVATGGGNYGYTF.

This clone appeared a few times. The rearrangement joins TRBV7-2 to TRBJ2-5, with D possibly TRBD2 on 5 matching bases. Trimming cost V 1 base and J 7 bases, with 13 bases left between them. Germline CDR1 and CDR2: SGHTA and FQGNSA. The CDR3 totals 14 residues. CDR3 protein: CASSLDGVPGTQYF. The CDR3 bases are TGTGCCAGCAGCTTAGACGGGGTCCCTGGGACCCAGTACTTC.

The rearrangement links TRBV5-6 to TRBJ2-2, with no clear D. The germline CDR1 and CDR2 sequences are SGHDT and YYEEEE. The CDR3 has 19 amino acids. V lost 4 bases and J lost 1, with 23 bases in between. CDR3: CASSLLLLQFNLNTGELFF. The CDR3, as DNA: TGTGCCAGCAGCCTACTACTCCTACAGTTCAACCTGAACACCGGGGAGCTGTTTTTT.

This clone was observed a single time. CDR3 residues: CASSERRTGTGNTIYF. CDR3 sequence (DNA): TGTGCCAGCAGTGAACGCCGAACAGGCACTGGAAACACCATATATTTT. This rearrangement joins TRBV2 to TRBJ1-3, with D maybe TRBD1 (5 bases). V lost 2 bases, J lost 2 bases, and 13 bases lay in between. Germline CDR1 SNHLY, CDR2 FYNNEI. The CDR3 has 16 amino acids.

The chain employs TRBV7-9 and TRBJ2-5; TRBD2 is a possible D gene (5 bases). The CDR3 has 14 residues. V dropped 5 bases and J dropped 4 bases, with 14 bases sitting between them. Per germline, CDR1 SEHNR and CDR2 FQNEAQ (reference sequence). The chain's CDR3 is CASSPGLSGETQYF. The CDR3 coding sequence is TGTGCCAGCAGCCCCGGACTGTCTGGAGAGACCCAGTACTTC.